A few counts support the clone carrying this T cell receptor beta chain. This record comes from a study of CD8 T cells in Susac syndrome. TEMRA cells were enriched by FACS, while CD8+ and CD4+ T cells were obtained through a negative isolation that was performed magnetically. CDR3 length: 12 amino acids. The V gene lost 5 bases and the J gene lost 3 bases, with 8 bases spanning the gap. Looked up from germline, CDR1 is WNHNN and CDR2 is SYGVQD (reference sequence). Random hexamers were used to reverse transcribe the RNA input (roughly 0.5 to 1 ug). TCRdb re-called the immunoSEQ multiplex PCR reads with MiXCR, one entry per CDR3 protein. The repertoire includes roughly 120,000 distinct CDR3 sequences, roughly 93% of them detected once, and about 0.087% sits in the top ten.

Sequenced: CD4+ T cells from PBMCs. This receptor was obtained from a human donor with multiple sclerosis. The V gene is TRBV10-1, the J gene TRBJ2-7; TRBD2 might be the D (5 bases). CDR3 nucleotide sequence: TGCGCCAGCAGTTCAGGAGGCTACGAGCAGTACTTC. It encodes CASSSGGYEQYF.